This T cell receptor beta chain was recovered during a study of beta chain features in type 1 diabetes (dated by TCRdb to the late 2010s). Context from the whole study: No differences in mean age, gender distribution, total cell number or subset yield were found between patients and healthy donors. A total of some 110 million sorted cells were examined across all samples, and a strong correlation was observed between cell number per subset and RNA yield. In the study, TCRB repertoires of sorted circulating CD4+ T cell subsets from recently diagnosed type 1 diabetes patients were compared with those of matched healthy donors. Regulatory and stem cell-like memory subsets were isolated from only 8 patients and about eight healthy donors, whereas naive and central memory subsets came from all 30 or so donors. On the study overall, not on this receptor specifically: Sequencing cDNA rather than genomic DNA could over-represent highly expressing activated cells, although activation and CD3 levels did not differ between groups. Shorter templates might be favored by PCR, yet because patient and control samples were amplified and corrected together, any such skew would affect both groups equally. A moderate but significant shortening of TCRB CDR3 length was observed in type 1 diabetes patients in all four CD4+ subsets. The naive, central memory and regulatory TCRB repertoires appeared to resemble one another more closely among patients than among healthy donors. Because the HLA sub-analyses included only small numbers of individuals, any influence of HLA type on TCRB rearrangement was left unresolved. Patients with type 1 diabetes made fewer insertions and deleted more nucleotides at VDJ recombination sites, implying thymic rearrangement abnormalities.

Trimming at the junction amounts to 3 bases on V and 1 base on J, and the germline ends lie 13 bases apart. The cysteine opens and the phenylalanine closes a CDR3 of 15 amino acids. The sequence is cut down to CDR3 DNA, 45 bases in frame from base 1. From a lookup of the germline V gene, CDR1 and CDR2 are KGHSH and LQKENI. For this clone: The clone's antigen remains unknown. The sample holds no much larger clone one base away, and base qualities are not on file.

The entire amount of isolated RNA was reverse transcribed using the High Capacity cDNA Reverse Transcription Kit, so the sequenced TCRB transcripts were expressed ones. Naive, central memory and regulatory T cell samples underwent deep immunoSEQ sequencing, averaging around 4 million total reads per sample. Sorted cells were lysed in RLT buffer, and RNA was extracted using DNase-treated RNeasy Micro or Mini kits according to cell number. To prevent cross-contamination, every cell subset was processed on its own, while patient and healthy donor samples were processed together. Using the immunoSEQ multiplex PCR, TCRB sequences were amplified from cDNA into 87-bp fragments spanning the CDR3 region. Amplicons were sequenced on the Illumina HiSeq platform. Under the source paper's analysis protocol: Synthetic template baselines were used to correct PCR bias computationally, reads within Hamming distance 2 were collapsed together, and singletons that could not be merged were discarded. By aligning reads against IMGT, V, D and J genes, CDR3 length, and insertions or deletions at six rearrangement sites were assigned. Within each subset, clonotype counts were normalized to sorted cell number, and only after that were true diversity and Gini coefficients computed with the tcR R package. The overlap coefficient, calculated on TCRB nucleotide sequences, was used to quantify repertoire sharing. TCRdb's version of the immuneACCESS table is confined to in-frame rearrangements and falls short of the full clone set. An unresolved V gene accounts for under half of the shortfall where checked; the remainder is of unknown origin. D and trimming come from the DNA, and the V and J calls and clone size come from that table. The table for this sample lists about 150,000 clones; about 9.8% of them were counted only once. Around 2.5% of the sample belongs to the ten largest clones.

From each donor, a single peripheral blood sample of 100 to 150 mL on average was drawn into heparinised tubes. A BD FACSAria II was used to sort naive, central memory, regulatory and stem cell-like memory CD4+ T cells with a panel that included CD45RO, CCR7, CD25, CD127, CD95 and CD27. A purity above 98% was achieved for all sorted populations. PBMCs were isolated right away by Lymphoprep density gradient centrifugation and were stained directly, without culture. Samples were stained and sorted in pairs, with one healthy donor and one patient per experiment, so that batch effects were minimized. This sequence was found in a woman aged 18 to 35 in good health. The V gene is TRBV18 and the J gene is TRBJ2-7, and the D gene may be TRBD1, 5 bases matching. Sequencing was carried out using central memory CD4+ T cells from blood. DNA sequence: TGTGCCAGCTCACCGGGCCAGGGCATGTCCTACGAGCAGTACTTC. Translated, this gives CASSPGQGMSYEQYF.